This T cell receptor beta chain was observed in a study of cytomegalovirus exposure and HLA in healthy donors. The PCR contained 60 Vbeta and 13 Jbeta primers. The data were produced by immunoSEQ multiplex PCR, yet TCRdb's version contains in-frame clones alone and is incomplete. The sample carries roughly 120,000 clones, 73% recorded once. Between the trimmed V and J ends, which lost 7 bases and 13 bases, there was a span of 29 bases. This CDR3 region has 16 residues. The germline CDR1 and CDR2 sequences are SNHLY and FYNNEI. Concerning this clone: Its matching antigen is unknown.

Study outcomes and limitations: Earlier results showed most TCR beta V segments being productive about 90% or about 30% of the time.

The J gene is TRBJ1-5, the V gene TRBV2; D unclear. Source material: PBMCs. The TCR was taken from a man between 40 and 49 years old in good health and CMV-seronegative. The CDR3 nucleotides are TGTGCCAGCATTAACGATTCCCCCGGCCCCCGTAGCACACAGCATTTT. Translated: CASINDSPGPRSTQHF.